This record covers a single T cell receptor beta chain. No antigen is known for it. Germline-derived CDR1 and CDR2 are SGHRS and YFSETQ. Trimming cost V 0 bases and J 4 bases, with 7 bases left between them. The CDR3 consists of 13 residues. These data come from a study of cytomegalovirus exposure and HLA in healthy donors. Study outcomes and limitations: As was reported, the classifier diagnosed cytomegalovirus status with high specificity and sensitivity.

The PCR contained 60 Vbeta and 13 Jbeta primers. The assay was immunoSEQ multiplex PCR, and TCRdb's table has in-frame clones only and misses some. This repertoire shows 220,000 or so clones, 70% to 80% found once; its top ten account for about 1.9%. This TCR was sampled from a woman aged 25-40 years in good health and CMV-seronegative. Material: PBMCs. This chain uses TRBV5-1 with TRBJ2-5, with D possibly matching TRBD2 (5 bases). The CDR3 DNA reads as TGCGCCAGCAGCTTGGCGGAGGCAGAGACCCAGTACTTC. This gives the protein CASSLAEAETQYF.